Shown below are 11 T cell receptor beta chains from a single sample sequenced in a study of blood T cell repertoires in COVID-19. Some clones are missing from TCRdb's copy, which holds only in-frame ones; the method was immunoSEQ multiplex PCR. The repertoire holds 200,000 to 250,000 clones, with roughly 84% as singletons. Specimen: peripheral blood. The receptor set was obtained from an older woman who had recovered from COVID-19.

The DNA for the CDR3 is TGTGCCAGCAGCTTTCGGTTGAGGCGGGGGGGGATCTACGAGCAGTACTTC. Protein: CASSFRLRRGGIYEQYF. V gene TRBV5-4 combines with J gene TRBJ2-7; 9 positions match TRBD2. After removal of 2 bases from V and 3 bases from J, the junction contained 12 bases not matched to a gene. This CDR3 comprises 17 residues. The germline gives CDR1 SGHNT, CDR2 YYREEE (reference sequence).

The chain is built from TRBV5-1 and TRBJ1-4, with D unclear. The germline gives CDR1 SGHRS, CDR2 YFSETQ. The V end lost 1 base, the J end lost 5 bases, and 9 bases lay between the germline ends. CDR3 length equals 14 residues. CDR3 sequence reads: CASSLNGGNEKLFF. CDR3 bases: TGCGCCAGCAGCTTGAACGGCGGAAATGAAAAACTGTTTTTT.

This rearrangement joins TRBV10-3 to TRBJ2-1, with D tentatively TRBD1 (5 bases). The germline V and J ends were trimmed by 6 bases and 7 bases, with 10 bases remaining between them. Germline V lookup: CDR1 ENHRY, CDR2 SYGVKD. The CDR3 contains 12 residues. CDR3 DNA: TGTGCCATCAGCGAACAGGATAATGAGCAGTTCTTC. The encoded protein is CAISEQDNEQFF.

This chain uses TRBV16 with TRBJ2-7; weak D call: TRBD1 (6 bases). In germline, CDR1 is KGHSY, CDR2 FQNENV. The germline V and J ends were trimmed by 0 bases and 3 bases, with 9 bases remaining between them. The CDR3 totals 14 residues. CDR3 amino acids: CASSQSVGGYEQYF. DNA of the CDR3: TGTGCCAGCAGCCAATCGGTAGGGGGCTACGAGCAGTACTTC.

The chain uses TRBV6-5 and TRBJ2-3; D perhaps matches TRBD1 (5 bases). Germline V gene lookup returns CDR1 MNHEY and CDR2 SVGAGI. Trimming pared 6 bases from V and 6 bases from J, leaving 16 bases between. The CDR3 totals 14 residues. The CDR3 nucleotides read TGTGCCAGCAGATCCGCGAGCTCAGGGGATACGCAGTATTTT. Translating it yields CASRSASSGDTQYF.

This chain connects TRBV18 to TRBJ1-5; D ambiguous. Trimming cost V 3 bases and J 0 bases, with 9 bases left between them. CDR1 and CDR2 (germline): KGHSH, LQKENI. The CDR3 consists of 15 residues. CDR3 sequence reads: CASSPTPYSNQPQHF. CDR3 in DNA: TGTGCCAGCTCACCCACCCCCTATAGCAATCAGCCCCAGCATTTT.

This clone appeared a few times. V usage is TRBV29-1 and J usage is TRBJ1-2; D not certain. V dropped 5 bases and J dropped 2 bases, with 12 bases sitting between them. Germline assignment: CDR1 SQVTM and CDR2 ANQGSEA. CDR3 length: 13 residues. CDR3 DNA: TGCAGCGTTACGCTGGGGAGAAACTATGGCTACACCTTC. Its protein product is CSVTLGRNYGYTF.

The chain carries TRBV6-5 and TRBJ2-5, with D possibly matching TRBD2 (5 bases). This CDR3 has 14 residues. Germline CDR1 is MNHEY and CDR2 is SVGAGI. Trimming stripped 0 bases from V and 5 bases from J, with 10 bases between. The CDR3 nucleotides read TGTGCCAGCAGTTACTCAAGGGAGCGGGAGACCCAGTACTTC. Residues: CASSYSRERETQYF.

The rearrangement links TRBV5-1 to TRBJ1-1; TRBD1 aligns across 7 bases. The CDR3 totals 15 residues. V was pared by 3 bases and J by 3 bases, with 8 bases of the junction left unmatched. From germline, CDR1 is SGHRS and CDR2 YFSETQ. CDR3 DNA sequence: TGCGCCAGCAGCTCACAGGGGCCGGGGGACACTGAAGCTTTCTTT. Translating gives CASSSQGPGDTEAFF.

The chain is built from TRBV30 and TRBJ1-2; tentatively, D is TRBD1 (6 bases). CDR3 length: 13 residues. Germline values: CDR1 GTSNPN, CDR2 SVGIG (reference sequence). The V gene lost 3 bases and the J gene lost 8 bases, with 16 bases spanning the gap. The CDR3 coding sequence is TGTGCCTGGAGGGAGAACAGGGCCGGGGGCTACACCTTC. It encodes CAWRENRAGGYTF.

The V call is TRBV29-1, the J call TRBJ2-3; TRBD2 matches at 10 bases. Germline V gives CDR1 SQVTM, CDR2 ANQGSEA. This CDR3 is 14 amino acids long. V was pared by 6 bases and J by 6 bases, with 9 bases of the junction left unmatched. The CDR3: CSVTLAGLGDTQYF. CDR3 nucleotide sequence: TGCAGCGTGACACTAGCGGGGCTCGGGGATACGCAGTATTTT.